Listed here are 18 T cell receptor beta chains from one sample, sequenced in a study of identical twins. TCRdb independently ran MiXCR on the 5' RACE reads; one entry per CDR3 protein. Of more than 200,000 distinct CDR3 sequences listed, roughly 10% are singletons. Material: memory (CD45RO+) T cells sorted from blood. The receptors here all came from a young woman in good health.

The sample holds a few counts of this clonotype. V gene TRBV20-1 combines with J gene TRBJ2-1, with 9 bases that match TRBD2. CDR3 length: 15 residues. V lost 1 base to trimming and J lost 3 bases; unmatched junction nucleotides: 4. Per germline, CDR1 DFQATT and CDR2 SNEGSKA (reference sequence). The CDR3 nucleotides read TGCAGTGCTAGAGTAGGCGGGAGGGACTACAATGAGCAGTTCTTC. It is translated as CSARVGGRDYNEQFF.

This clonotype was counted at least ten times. CDR3 nucleotide sequence: TGTGAACTAGCGGGAGGCTCGCCTTACGACGAGCAGTACTTC. It specifies CELAGGSPYDEQYF. The V call is TRBV7-8, the J call TRBJ2-7; TRBD2 matches at 12 bases. Germline V CDR1 and CDR2: SGHVS, FQNEAQ. This CDR3 contains 14 residues.

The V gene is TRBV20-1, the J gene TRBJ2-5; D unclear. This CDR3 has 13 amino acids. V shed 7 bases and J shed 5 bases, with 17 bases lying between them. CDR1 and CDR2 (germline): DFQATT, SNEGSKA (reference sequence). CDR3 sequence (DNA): TGCAGTGGGGTCTGGAGTTCTGGCGAGACCCAGTACTTC. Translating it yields CSGVWSSGETQYF.

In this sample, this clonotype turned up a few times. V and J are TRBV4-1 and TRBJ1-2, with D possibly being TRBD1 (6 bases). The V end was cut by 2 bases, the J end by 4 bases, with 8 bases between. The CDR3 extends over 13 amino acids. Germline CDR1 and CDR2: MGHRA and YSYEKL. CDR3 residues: CASSQQQGYGYTF. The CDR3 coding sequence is TGCGCCAGCAGCCAACAACAGGGCTATGGCTACACCTTC.

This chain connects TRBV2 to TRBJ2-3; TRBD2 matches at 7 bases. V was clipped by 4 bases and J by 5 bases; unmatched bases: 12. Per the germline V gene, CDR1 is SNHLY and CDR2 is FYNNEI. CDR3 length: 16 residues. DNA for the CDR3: TGTGCCAGCAGTGTGGGCCCTGTAAAGCGGGGAGATACGCAGTATTTT. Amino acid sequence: CASSVGPVKRGDTQYF.

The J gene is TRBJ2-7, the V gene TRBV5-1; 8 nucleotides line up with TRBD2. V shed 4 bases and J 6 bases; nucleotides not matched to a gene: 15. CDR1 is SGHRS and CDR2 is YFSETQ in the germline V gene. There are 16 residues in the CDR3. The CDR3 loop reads CASSPGSASGRGEQYF. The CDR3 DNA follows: TGCGCCAGCAGCCCCGGTAGTGCCAGCGGGAGAGGCGAGCAGTACTTC.

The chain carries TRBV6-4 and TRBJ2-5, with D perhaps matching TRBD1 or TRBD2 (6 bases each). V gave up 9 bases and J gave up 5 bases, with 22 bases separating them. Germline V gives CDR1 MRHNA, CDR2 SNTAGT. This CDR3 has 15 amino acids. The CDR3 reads CASSERIGGRETQYF. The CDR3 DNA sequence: TGTGCCAGTTCAGAAAGGATCGGGGGCCGGGAGACCCAGTACTTC.

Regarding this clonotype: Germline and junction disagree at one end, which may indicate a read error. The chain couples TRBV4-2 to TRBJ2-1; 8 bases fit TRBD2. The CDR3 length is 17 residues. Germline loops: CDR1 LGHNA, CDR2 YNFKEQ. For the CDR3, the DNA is TGTGCCAGCAGCCAAGAGAATTCCGGGGGGGGCTACAATGAGCAGCTCTTC. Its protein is CASSQENSGGGYNEQLF.

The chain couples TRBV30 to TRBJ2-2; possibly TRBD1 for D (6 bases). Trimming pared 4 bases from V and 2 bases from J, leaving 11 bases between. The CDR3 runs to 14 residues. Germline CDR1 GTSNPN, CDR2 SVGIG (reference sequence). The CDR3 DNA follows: TGTGCCTGGACTATGGACAGAAACACCGGGGAGCTGTTTTTT. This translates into CAWTMDRNTGELFF.

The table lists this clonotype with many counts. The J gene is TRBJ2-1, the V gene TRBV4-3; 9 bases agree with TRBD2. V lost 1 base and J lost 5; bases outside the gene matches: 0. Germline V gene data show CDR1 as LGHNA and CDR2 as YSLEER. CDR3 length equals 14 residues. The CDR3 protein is CASSQGLADNEQFF. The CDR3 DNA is TGCGCCAGCAGCCAAGGACTAGCGGACAATGAGCAGTTCTTC.

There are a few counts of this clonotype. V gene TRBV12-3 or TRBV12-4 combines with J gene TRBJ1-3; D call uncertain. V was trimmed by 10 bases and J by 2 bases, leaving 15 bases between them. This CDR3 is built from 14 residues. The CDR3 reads CAILPLGTGNTIYF. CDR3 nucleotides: TGTGCCATCCTTCCTCTTGGGACTGGAAACACCATATATTTT.

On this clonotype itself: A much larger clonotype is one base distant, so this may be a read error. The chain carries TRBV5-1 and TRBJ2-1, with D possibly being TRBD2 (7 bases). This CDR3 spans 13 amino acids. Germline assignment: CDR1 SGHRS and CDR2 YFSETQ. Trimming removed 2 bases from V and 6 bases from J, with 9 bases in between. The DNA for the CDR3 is TGCGCCAGCAGCTTCGGGGGGCCCAATGAGCAGTTCTTC. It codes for CASSFGGPNEQFF. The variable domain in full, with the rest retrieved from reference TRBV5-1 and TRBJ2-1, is KAGVTQTPRYLIKTRGQQVTLSCSPISGHRSVSWYQQTPGQGLQFLFEYFSETQRNKGNFPGRFSGRQFSNSRSEMNVSTLELGDSALYLCASSFGGPNEQFFGPGTRLTVL.

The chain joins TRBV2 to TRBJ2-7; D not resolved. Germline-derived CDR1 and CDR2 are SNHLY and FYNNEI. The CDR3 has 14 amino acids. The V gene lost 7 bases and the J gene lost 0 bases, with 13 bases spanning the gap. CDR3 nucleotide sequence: TGTGCCAGCACTGTGTCGCTTTTCTCCTACGAGCAGTACTTC. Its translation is CASTVSLFSYEQYF.

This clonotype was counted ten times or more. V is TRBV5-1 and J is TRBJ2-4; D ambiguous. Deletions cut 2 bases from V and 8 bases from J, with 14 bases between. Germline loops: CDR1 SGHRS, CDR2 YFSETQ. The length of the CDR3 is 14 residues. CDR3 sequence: CASSFGRVSDIQYF. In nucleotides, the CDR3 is TGCGCCAGCAGCTTTGGCCGCGTCTCCGACATTCAGTACTTC.

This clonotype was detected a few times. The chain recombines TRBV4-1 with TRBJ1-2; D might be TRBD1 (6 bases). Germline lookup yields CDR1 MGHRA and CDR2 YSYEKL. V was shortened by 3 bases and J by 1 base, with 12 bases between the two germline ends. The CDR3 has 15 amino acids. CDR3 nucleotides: TGCGCCAGCAGCCACCTCGGACAGTATAACTATGGCTACACCTTC. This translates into CASSHLGQYNYGYTF.

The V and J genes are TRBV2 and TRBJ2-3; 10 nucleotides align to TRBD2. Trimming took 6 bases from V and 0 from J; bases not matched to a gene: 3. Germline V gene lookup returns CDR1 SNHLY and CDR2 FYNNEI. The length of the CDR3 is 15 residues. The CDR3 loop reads CASRGLALSTDTQYF. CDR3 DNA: TGTGCCAGCAGGGGACTAGCGCTAAGCACAGATACGCAGTATTTT.

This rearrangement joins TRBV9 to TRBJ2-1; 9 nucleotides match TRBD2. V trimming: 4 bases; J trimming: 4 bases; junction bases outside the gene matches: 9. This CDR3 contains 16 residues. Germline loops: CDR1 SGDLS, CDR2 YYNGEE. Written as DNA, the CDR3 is TGTGCCAGCAGCCCCGGAGTGACTAGCGGATACAATGAGCAGTTCTTC. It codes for CASSPGVTSGYNEQFF. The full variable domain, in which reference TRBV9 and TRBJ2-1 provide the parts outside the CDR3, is DSGVTQTPKHLITATGQRVTLRCSPRSGDLSVYWYQQSLDQGLQFLIQYYNGEERAKGNILERFSAQQFPDLHSELNLSSLELGDSALYFCASSPGVTSGYNEQFFGPGTRLTVL.

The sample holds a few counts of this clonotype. The CDR3 spells CASSLKKGGNYGYTF. The CDR3 DNA follows: TGTGCCAGCAGCTTGAAGAAGGGCGGCAACTATGGCTACACCTTC. The chain employs TRBV5-5 and TRBJ1-2, with unresolved D. Germline values: CDR1 SGHKS, CDR2 YYEKEE (reference sequence). Deletions cut 1 base from V and 2 bases from J, with 12 bases between. This CDR3 has 15 residues.